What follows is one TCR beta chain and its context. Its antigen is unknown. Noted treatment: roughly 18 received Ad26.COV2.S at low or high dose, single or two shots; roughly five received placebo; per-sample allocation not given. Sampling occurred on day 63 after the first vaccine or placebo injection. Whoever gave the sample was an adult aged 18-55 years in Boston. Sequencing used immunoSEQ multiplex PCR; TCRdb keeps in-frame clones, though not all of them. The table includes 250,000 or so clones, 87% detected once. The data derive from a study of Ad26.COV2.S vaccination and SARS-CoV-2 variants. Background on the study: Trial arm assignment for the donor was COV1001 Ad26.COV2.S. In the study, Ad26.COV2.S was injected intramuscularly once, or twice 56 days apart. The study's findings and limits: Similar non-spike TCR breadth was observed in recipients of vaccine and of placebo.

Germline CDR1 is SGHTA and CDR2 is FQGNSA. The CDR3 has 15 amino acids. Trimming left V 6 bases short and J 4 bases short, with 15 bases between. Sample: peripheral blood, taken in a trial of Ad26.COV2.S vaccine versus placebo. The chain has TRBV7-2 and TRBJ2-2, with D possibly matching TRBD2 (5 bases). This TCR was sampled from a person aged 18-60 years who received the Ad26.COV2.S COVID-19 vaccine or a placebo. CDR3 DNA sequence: TGTGCCAGCAGTTCGACACTAGGGAGCACCGGGGAGCTGTTTTTT. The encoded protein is CASSSTLGSTGELFF. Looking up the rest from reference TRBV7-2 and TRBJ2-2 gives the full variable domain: GAGVSQSPSNKVTEKGKDVELRCDPISGHTALYWYRQSLGQGLEFLIYFQGNSAPDKSGLPSDRFSAERTGGSVSTLTIQRTQQEDSAVYLCASSSTLGSTGELFFGEGSRLTVL.